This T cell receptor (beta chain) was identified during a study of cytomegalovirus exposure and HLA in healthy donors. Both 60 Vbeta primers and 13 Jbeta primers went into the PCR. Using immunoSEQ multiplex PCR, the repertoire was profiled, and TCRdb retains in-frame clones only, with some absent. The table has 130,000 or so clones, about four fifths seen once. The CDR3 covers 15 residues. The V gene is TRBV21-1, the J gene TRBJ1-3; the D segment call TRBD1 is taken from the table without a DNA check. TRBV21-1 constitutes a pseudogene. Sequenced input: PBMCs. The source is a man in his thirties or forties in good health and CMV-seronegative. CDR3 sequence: CASSSYRDRGNTIYF. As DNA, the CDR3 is TGTGCCAGCAGCTCCTACCGGGACAGGGGGAACACCATATATTTT.